This T cell receptor (beta chain) was identified in a study of technical replicates of blood from a few donors. Germline CDR1 is SGDLS and CDR2 is YYNGEE. This CDR3 has 13 amino acids. V dropped 2 bases and J dropped 2 bases, with 7 bases sitting between them. This clone was detected once. The protocol was immunoSEQ multiplex PCR, while the TCRdb copy is restricted to in-frame clones and leaves out a portion. The sample shows about 68,000 clones, less than 98% of them seen only once. The material sequenced was T cells isolated from PBMCs. The sequence came from a human donor in good health. The chain links TRBV9 to TRBJ1-1; tentatively, D is TRBD1 (6 bases). The CDR3 sequence is CASSVGANTEAFF. For the CDR3, the DNA is TGTGCCAGCAGCGTGGGGGCTAACACTGAAGCTTTCTTT.